One sample yielded the 4 T cell receptor beta chains listed below, sequenced in a study of Graves' ophthalmopathy and Graves' hyperthyroidism. RNA transcripts served as template for amplifying TCR beta CDR3 sequences. HTBI primers were employed in first-round RT-PCR, then a second-round multiplex PCR followed. TCRdb fed the multiplex PCR reads into MiXCR, producing one record per CDR3 protein. The sample carries under 350,000 distinct CDR3 sequences, roughly a sixth recorded once. The sequenced sample consisted of peripheral blood. The receptor set was obtained from an adult man with Graves' ophthalmopathy.

This clonotype was observed many times. CDR3 protein: CASSRRLGTSGSVYEQYF. Written as DNA, the CDR3 is TGTGCCAGCAGCAGGAGGCTTGGGACTAGCGGGAGTGTCTACGAGCAGTACTTC. V usage is TRBV27 and J usage is TRBJ2-7; 14 bases fit TRBD2. The V and J ends lost 6 bases and 3 bases, in that order; junction bases with no gene match: 13. Germline assignment: CDR1 MNHEY and CDR2 SMNVEV (reference sequence). This CDR3 has 18 amino acids.

The chain has TRBV12-3 or TRBV12-4 and TRBJ1-5; D is perhaps TRBD1 (6 bases). This CDR3 is built from 15 residues. The V gene lost 1 base and the J gene lost 0 bases, with 7 bases spanning the gap. CDR3 loop: CASSLGTASNQPQHF. As DNA, the CDR3 is TGTGCCAGCAGTTTAGGGACAGCTAGCAATCAGCCCCAGCATTTT.

The CDR3, as DNA: TGTGCCAGCACGCCTAGCGGCAAAAGATCCCCCGAGCAGTACTTC. As protein: CASTPSGKRSPEQYF. V usage is TRBV12-3 or TRBV12-4 and J usage is TRBJ2-7; 7 bases line up with TRBD2. The CDR3 is 15 amino acids. V lost 7 bases and J lost 6; bases outside the gene matches: 15.

This clonotype was counted many times. The chain has TRBV28 and TRBJ1-2; perhaps TRBD1 as D (6 bases). CDR3 length: 14 amino acids. In germline, CDR1 is MDHEN, CDR2 SYDVKM. With 4 bases removed from V and 0 bases from J, the gap between germline ends came to 9 bases. CDR3 sequence reads: CASSSGQPNYGYTF. The CDR3 nucleotides read TGTGCCAGCAGTTCCGGACAGCCTAACTATGGCTACACCTTC.